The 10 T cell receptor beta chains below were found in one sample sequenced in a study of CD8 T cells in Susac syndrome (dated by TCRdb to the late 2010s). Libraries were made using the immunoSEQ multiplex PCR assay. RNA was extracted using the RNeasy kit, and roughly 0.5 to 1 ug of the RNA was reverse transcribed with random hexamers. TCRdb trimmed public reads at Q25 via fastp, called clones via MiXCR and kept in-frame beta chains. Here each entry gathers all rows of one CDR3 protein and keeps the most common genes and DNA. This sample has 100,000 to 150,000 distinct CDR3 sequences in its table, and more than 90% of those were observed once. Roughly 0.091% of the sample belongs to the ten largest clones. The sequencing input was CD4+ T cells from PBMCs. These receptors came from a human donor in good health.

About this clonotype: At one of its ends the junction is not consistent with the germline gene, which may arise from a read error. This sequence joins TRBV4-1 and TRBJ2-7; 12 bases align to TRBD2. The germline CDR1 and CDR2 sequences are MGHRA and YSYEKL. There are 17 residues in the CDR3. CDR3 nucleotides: TGCGCCAGCAGCAAAGAGGCTAGCGGGAGGGCCGAGGGTGAGCAGTACTTC. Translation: CASSKEASGRAEGEQYF.

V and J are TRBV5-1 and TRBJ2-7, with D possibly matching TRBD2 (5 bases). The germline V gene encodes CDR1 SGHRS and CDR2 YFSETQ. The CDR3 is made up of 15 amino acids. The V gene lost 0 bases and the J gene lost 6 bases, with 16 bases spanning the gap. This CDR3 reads CASSLAAGFDSEQYF. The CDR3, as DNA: TGCGCCAGCAGCTTGGCCGCGGGTTTCGATTCCGAGCAGTACTTC.

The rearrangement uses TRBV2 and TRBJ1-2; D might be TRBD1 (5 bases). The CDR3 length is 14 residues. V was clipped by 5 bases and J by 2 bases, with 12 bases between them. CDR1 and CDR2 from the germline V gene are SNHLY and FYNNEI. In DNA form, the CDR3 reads TGTGCCAGCAGTCTCCAGGACACAAACTATGGCTACACCTTC. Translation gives CASSLQDTNYGYTF.

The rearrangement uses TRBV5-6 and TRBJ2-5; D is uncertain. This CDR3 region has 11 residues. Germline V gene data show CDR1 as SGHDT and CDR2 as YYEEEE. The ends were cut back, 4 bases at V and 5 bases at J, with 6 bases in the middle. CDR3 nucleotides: TGTGCCAGCAGCGCGAGGGAGACCCAGTACTTC. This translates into CASSARETQYF. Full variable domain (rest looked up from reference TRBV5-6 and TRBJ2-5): DAGVTQSPTHLIKTRGQQVTLRCSPKSGHDTVSWYQQALGQGPQFIFQYYEEEERQRGNFPDRFSGHQFPNYSSELNVNALLLGDSALYLCASSARETQYFGPGTRLLVL.

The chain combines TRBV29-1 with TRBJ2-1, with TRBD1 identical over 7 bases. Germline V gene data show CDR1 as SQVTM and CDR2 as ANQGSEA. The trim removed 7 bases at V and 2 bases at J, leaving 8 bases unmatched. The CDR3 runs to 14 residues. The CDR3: CSDITGETYNEQFF. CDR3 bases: TGCAGCGATATCACAGGGGAAACCTACAATGAGCAGTTCTTC.

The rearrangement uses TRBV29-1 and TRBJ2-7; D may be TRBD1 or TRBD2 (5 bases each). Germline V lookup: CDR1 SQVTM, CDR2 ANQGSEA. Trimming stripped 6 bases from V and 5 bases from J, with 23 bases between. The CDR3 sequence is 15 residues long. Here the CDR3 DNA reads TGCAGCGTCCTGGGGGTATCTGGGTCTAGGAACGAGCAGTACTTC. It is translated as CSVLGVSGSRNEQYF.

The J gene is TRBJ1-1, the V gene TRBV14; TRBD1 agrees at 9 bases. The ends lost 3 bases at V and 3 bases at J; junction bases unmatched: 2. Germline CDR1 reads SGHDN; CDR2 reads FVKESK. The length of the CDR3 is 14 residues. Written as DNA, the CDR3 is TGTGCCAGCAGCCAGCGGACAGGGGACACTGAAGCTTTCTTT. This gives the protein CASSQRTGDTEAFF.

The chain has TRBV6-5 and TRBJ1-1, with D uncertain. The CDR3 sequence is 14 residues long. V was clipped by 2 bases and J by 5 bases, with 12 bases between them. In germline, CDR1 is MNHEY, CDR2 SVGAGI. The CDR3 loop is CASSYHGPTTEAFF. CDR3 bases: TGTGCCAGCAGTTACCATGGGCCGACGACTGAAGCTTTCTTT.

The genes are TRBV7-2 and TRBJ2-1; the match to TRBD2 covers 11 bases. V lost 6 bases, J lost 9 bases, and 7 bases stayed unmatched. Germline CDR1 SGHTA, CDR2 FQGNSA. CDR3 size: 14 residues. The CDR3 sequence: CASSASGGMVEQFF. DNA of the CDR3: TGTGCCAGCAGTGCTAGCGGGGGGATGGTTGAGCAGTTCTTC.

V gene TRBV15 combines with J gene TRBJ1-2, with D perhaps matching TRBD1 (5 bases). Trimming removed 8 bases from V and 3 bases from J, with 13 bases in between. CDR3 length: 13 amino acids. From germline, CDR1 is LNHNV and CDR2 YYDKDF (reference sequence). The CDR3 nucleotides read TGTGCCACCCAGGGCAGCTGGGACTATGGCTACACCTTC. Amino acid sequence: CATQGSWDYGYTF.